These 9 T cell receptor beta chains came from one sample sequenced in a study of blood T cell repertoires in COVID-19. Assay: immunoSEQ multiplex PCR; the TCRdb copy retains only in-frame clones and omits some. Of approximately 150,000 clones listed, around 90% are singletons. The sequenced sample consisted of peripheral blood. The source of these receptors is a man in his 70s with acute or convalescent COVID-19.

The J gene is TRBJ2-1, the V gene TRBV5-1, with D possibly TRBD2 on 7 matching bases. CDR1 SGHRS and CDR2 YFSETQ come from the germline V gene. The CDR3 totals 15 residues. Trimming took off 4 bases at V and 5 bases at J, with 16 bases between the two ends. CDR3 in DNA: TGCGCCAGCAGCGGTGGGGGGGGCTCGCACAATGAGCAGTTCTTC. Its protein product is CASSGGGGSHNEQFF.

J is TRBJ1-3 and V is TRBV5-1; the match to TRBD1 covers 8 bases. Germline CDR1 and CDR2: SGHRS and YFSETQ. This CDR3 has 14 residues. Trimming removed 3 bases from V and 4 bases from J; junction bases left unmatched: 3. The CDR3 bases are TGCGCCAGCAGCTGGACAGGGTGGGGAAACACCATATATTTT. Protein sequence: CASSWTGWGNTIYF.

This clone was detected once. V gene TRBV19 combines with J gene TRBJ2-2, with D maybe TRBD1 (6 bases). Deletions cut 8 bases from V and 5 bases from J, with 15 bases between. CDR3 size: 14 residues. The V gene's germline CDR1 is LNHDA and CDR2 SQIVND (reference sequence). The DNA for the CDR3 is TGTGCCAGTGCAGGGGTAGCGTTTACCGGGGAGCTGTTTTTT. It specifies CASAGVAFTGELFF.

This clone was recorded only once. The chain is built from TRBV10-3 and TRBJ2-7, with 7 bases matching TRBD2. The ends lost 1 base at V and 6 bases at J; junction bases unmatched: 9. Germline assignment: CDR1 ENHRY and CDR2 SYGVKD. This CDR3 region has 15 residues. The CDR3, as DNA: TGTGCCATCAGTGAGTATGCGGGAGAAGTTGGCGAGCAGTACTTC. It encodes CAISEYAGEVGEQYF.

The CDR3 DNA is TGTGCCAGCAGTTTCGGCTCCGGACAGGGCCTCCTGTGGCAGTTCTTC. It encodes CASSFGSGQGLLWQFF. The rearrangement uses TRBV27 and TRBJ2-1; 8 nucleotides line up with TRBD1. V lost 3 bases and J lost 12; bases outside the gene matches: 16. Germline CDR1 MNHEY, CDR2 SMNVEV (reference sequence). The CDR3 is 16 amino acids.

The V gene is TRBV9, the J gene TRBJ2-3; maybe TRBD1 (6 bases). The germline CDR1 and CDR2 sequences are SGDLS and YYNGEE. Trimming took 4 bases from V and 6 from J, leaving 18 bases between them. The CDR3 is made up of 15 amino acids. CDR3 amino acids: CASSPRVRGYDTQYF. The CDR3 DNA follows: TGTGCCAGCAGCCCCCGTGTCAGGGGTTACGATACGCAGTATTTT.

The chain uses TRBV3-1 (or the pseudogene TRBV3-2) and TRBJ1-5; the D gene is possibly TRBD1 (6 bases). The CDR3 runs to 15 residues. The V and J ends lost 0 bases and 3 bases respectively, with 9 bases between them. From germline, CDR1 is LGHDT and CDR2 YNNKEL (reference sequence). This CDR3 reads CASSQDSGVNQPQHF. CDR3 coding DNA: TGTGCCAGCAGCCAAGATTCAGGGGTCAATCAGCCCCAGCATTTT.

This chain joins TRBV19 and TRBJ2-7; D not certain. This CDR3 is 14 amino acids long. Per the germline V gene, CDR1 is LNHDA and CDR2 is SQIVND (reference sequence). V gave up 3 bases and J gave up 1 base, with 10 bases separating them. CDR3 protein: CASSIDLGSYEQYF. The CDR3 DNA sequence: TGTGCCAGTAGTATCGACTTAGGTTCCTACGAGCAGTACTTC.

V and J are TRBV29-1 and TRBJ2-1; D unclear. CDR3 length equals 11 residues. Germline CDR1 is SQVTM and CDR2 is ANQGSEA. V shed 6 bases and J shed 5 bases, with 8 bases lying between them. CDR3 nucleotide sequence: TGCAGCGTCTACCCCCACAATGAGCAGTTCTTC. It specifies CSVYPHNEQFF.